A selection of T cell receptor beta chains follows, all from one sample in a study of control samples from healthy donors and cancer patients. Sequencing used immunoSEQ multiplex PCR; TCRdb keeps in-frame clones, though not all of them. In the table there are about 94,000 clones, about nine tenths of which are singletons. The sample was blood. The origin of the receptors is a woman aged 18 to 35 in good health. Both conserved end residues are part of each CDR3. The order of the fields is clone size, V gene, D gene, J gene, CDR3 protein, CDR3 DNA. The D gene is left open where the match is weak. Only part of the rows carry a size: once, few, many, or a class if the clone is expanded.

.	TRBV29-1	TRBD1	TRBJ1-1	CSALRDRVLNTEAFF	TGCAGCGCTTTAAGGGACAGGGTCTTGAACACTGAAGCTTTCTTT
.	TRBV7-9	TRBD1	TRBJ2-2	CASSPPQGARTGELFF	TGTGCCAGCAGCCCCCCGCAGGGGGCGCGGACCGGGGAGCTGTTTTTT
once	TRBV27	TRBD2	TRBJ2-3	CASKGLAGGPSTDTQYF	TGTGCCAGCAAGGGACTAGCGGGGGGGCCTAGCACAGATACGCAGTATTTT
.	TRBV28	.	TRBJ2-7	CASSPSGRYEQYF	TGTGCCAGCAGTCCCTCCGGTAGATACGAGCAGTACTTC
once	TRBV5-1	TRBD1	TRBJ1-4	CASAWEAGTGVEKLFF	TGCGCCAGCGCTTGGGAAGCCGGGACAGGGGTTGAAAAACTGTTTTTT
.	TRBV2	TRBD1	TRBJ1-5	CASMETGQLVPQHF	TGTGCCAGCATGGAGACAGGGCAATTGGTACCCCAGCATTTT
.	TRBV5-6	TRBD1	TRBJ2-7	CASSSQDRVYEQYF	TGTGCCAGCAGCTCTCAGGACAGGGTCTACGAGCAGTACTTC
.	TRBV19	.	TRBJ1-2	CASSKGDYGYTF	TGTGCCAGTAGTAAGGGTGACTATGGCTACACCTTC
.	TRBV4-1	.	TRBJ2-3	CASSPSLADTDTQYF	TGCGCCAGCAGCCCCTCACTAGCCGACACAGATACGCAGTATTTT
.	TRBV4-1	TRBD1	TRBJ1-1	CASSLGQEGPDTEAFF	TGCGCCAGCAGCCTCGGACAGGAGGGACCGGACACTGAAGCTTTCTTT
.	TRBV5-6	.	TRBJ1-4	CASSLGGQPDEKLFF	TGTGCCAGCAGCCTGGGGGGACAACCTGATGAAAAACTGTTTTTT
.	TRBV9	.	TRBJ2-2	CASSVGGGGGELFF	TGTGCCAGCAGCGTAGGTGGGGGTGGCGGGGAGCTGTTTTTT
.	TRBV7-9	TRBD1	TRBJ2-1	CASSRGGVDHNEQFF	TGTGCCAGCAGCAGAGGGGGCGTGGACCACAATGAGCAGTTCTTC
.	TRBV6-5	.	TRBJ1-1	CASRPRRDTEAFF	TGTGCCAGCAGACCTCGAAGGGACACTGAAGCTTTCTTT
.	TRBV27	.	TRBJ1-2	CASSLSPPLMGYTF	TGTGCCAGCAGTTTATCCCCACCCCTCATGGGCTACACCTTC
.	TRBV27	.	TRBJ2-2	CASSLTGELFF	TGTGCCAGCAGTTTGACCGGGGAGCTGTTTTTT
.	TRBV2	TRBD2	TRBJ2-7	CASSEVVGGYEQYF	TGTGCCAGCAGTGAAGTAGTGGGAGGGTACGAGCAGTACTTC
.	TRBV6-6	TRBD2	TRBJ2-5	CASSPASGGALTQYF	TGTGCCAGCAGCCCTGCCTCCGGGGGGGCCTTGACCCAGTACTTC
few	TRBV5-8	.	TRBJ1-2	CASTREAGEGYTF	TGTGCCAGCACCCGGGAAGCAGGGGAAGGCTACACCTTC
.	TRBV25-1	.	TRBJ1-2	CASSDSPRLYGCTF	TGTGCCAGCAGTGACTCCCCGCGCCTCTATGGCTGCACCTTC
.	TRBV7-6	.	TRBJ2-7	CASSHLGNYEQYF	TGTGCCAGCAGCCACCTCGGGAACTACGAGCAGTACTTC
.	TRBV19	TRBD1	TRBJ1-6	CASSQDRAFPPLHF	TGTGCCAGTAGCCAAGACAGGGCCTTTCCACCCCTCCACTTT
.	TRBV21-1	.	TRBJ2-7	CASRRSGGVSYEQYF	TGTGCCAGCAGGCGTAGCGGGGGTGTTTCCTACGAGCAGTACTTC
.	TRBV3-1/TRBV3-2	.	TRBJ2-3	CASSTDGDTQYF	TGTGCCAGCAGCACGGACGGGGATACGCAGTATTTT
.	TRBV27	TRBD1	TRBJ2-7	CASSRIGDSSYEQYF	TGTGCCAGCAGCCGGATCGGGGACAGCTCCTACGAGCAGTACTTC
.	TRBV10-3	TRBD1	TRBJ1-2	CAISERGQGDGYTF	TGTGCCATCAGTGAGAGGGGGCAGGGGGATGGCTACACCTTC
.	TRBV5-1	.	TRBJ1-6	CASQTDLLSPLHF	TGCGCCAGCCAAACGGACTTGCTGTCACCCCTCCACTTT
.	TRBV7-9	.	TRBJ1-4	CASSDPRLDEKLFF	TGTGCCAGCAGCGACCCCAGGCTTGATGAAAAACTGTTTTTT
.	TRBV9	.	TRBJ1-2	CASSVSTTESNYGYTF	TGTGCCAGCAGCGTTTCAACGACAGAATCTAACTATGGCTACACCTTC
.	TRBV6-5	TRBD1	TRBJ1-2	CASSRDSSNYGYTF	TGTGCCAGCAGTAGGGACAGCTCTAACTATGGCTACACCTTC
.	TRBV6-5	.	TRBJ1-1	CASFNDRRNTEAFF	TGTGCCAGCTTTAACGACAGGAGGAACACTGAAGCTTTCTTT
.	TRBV9	.	TRBJ1-3	CASSVGSGGNTIYF	TGTGCCAGCAGCGTAGGGTCTGGTGGAAACACCATATATTTT
.	TRBV5-1	.	TRBJ2-3	CASSLYPRGNTDTQYF	TGCGCCAGCAGCTTATACCCCCGGGGGAATACAGATACGCAGTATTTT
.	TRBV24-1	.	TRBJ2-3	CATSDDHTDTQYF	TGTGCCACCTCCGACGATCACACAGATACGCAGTATTTT
.	TRBV19	.	TRBJ1-5	CASTPQDSNQPQHF	TGTGCCAGTACCCCACAGGATAGCAATCAGCCCCAGCATTTT
.	TRBV7-6	TRBD1	TRBJ1-1	CASSLEALTGGDMNTEAFF	TGTGCCAGCAGCTTAGAGGCTCTGACAGGGGGCGACATGAACACTGAAGCTTTCTTT
.	TRBV6-1	TRBD2	TRBJ2-3	CASSALAGGTTDTQYF	TGTGCCAGCAGTGCCCTAGCGGGGGGGACGACAGATACGCAGTATTTT
few	TRBV3-1/TRBV3-2	.	TRBJ2-7	CASSQDPHEQYF	TGTGCCAGCAGCCAAGATCCCCACGAGCAGTACTTC
.	TRBV28	.	TRBJ1-2	CASGEHQANYGYTF	TGTGCCAGTGGGGAGCATCAAGCTAACTATGGCTACACCTTC
.	TRBV19	.	TRBJ1-2	CASTTDRQANYGYTF	TGTGCCAGTACCACGGACAGACAAGCTAACTATGGCTACACCTTC
.	TRBV27	.	TRBJ1-6	CASSFKGNYSPLHF	TGTGCCAGCAGTTTTAAGGGGAATTATTCACCCCTCCACTTT
.	TRBV6-5	TRBD1	TRBJ2-3	CASTSGTGSTDTQYF	TGTGCCAGCACCTCCGGGACAGGCAGCACAGATACGCAGTATTTT
.	TRBV2	TRBD2	TRBJ2-3	CASKISSGGTDTQYF	TGTGCCAGCAAAATTTCTAGCGGGGGTACAGATACGCAGTATTTT
.	TRBV13	.	TRBJ2-1	CASSLEGNEQFF	TGTGCCAGCAGCTTAGAGGGAAATGAGCAGTTCTTC
.	TRBV6-7	.	TRBJ1-2	CASFSGAILARYTF	TGTGCCAGTTTCTCTGGGGCGATCCTGGCACGCTACACCTTC
.	TRBV4-1	.	TRBJ2-7	CASSQEPMTGRSYEQYF	TGCGCCAGCAGCCAAGAGCCCATGACCGGCAGGAGCTACGAGCAGTACTTC
.	TRBV5-5	TRBD1	TRBJ1-6	CASSLPGQGNSPLHF	TGTGCCAGCAGCCTGCCGGGACAGGGGAATTCACCCCTCCACTTT
.	TRBV4-1	.	TRBJ2-1	CASSRGGFNEQFF	TGCGCCAGCAGCCGGGGCGGATTCAATGAGCAGTTCTTC
.	TRBV19	.	TRBJ1-1	CASTTGAAGTEAFF	TGTGCCAGTACCACCGGGGCAGCGGGCACTGAAGCTTTCTTT
.	TRBV6-4	TRBD1	TRBJ2-7	CASRGQGDSLSPEQYF	TGTGCCAGCAGGGGACAGGGAGACAGCCTTTCACCCGAGCAGTACTTC
.	TRBV25-1	.	TRBJ1-4	CASSQDTARELFF	TGTGCCAGCAGTCAAGACACGGCCCGGGAACTGTTTTTT
.	TRBV5-6	.	TRBJ2-5	CASSMSMERETQYF	TGTGCCAGCAGCATGTCGATGGAACGTGAGACCCAGTACTTC
few	TRBV18	.	TRBJ2-7	CASSRQVEGWRSYEQYF	TGTGCCAGCTCACGACAGGTGGAGGGATGGAGATCCTACGAGCAGTACTTC
.	TRBV4-1	.	TRBJ2-2	CASSHLSGAGPGELFF	TGCGCCAGCAGCCACCTCAGTGGAGCAGGCCCCGGGGAGCTGTTTTTT
.	TRBV7-6	.	TRBJ1-5	CASSFNSNQPQHF	TGTGCCAGCAGCTTCAATAGCAATCAGCCCCAGCATTTT